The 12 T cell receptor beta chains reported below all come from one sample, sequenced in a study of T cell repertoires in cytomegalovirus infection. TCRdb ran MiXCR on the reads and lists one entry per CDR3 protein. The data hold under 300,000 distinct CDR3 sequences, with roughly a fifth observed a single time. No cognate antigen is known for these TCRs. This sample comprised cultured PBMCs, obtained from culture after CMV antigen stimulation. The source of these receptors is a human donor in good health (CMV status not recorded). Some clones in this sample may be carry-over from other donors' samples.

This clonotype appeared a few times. CDR3 amino acids: CAIGGDKGANVLTF. The CDR3 DNA sequence: TGTGCCATCGGCGGTGATAAGGGGGCCAACGTCCTGACTTTC. The chain links TRBV10-3 to TRBJ2-6; D remains ambiguous. Trimming shortened V by 8 bases and J by 4 bases, and 12 bases separated the two germline ends. The CDR3 is made up of 14 amino acids. From germline, CDR1 is ENHRY and CDR2 SYGVKD.

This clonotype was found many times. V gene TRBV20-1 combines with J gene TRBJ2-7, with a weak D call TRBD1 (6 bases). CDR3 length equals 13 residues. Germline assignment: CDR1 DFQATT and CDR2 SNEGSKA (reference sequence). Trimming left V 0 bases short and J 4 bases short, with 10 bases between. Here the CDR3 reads CSARERTEYEQYF. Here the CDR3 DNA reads TGCAGTGCTAGAGAGCGGACAGAATACGAGCAGTACTTC.

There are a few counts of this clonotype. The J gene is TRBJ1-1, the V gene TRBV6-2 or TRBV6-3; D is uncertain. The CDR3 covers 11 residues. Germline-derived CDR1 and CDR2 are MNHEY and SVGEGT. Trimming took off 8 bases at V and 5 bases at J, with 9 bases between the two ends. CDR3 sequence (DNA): TGTGCCAGCCTAGGGTGGACTGAAGCTTTCTTT. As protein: CASLGWTEAFF.

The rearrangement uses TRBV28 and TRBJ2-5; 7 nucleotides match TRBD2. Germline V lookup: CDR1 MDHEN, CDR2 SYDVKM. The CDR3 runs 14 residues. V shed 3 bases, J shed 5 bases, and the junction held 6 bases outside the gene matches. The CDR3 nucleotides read TGTGCCAGCAGTTTCGGGGAGGGCCGTGAGACCCAGTACTTC. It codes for CASSFGEGRETQYF.

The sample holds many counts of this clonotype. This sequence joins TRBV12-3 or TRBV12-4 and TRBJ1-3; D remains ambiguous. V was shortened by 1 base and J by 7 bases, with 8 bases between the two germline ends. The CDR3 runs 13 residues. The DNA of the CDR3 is TGTGCCAGCAGTTTAGTTGGAGAGAACACCATATATTTT. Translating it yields CASSLVGENTIYF.

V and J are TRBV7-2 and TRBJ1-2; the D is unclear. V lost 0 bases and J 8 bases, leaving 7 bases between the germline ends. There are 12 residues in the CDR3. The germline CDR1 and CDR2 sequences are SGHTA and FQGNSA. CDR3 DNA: TGTGCCAGCAGCTTAGCAGCACTCGGCTACACCTTC. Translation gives CASSLAALGYTF.

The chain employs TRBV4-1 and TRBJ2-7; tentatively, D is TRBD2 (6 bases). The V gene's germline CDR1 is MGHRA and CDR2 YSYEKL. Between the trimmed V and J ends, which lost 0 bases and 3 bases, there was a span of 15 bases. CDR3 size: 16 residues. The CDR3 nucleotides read TGCGCCAGCAGCCAAGAAGCGGGCTCCTTAATCTACGAGCAGTACGTC. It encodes CASSQEAGSLIYEQYV.

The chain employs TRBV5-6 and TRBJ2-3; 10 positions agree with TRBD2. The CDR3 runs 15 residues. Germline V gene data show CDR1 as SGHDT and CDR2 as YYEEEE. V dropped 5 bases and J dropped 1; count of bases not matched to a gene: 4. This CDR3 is CASSPSGRRTDTQYF. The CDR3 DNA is TGTGCCAGCAGTCCTAGCGGGAGACGCACAGATACGCAGTATTTT.

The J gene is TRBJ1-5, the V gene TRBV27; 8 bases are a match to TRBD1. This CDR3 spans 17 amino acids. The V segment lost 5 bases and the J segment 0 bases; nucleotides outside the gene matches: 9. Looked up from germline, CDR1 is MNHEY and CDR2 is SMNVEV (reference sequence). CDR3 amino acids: CASSRTGWGYSNQPQHF. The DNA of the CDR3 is TGTGCCAGCAGTCGGACAGGGTGGGGTTATAGCAATCAGCCCCAGCATTTT.

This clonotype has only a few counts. In DNA form, the CDR3 reads TGTGCCAGCAGCCCCGCGGGGGTCCCTTATGGCTACACCTTC. Translation: CASSPAGVPYGYTF. The chain links TRBV7-2 to TRBJ1-2; TRBD1 might be the D (5 bases). The CDR3 is 14 residues long. V lost 5 bases to trimming and J lost 5 bases, with 15 bases between them. The germline V gene has CDR1 SGHTA and CDR2 FQGNSA.

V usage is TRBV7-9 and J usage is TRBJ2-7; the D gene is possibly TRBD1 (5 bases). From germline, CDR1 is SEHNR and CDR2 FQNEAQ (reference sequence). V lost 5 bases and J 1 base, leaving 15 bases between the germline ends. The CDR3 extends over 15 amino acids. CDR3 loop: CASSPLMGPSYEQYF. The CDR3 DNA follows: TGTGCCAGCAGCCCGTTGATGGGGCCATCCTACGAGCAGTACTTC.

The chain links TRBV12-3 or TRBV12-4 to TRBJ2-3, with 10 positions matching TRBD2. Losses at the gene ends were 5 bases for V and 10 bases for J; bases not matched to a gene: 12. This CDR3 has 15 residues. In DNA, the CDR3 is TGTGCCAGCAGTCCAACTAGCGGGGCCCCTATTCCGCAGTATTTT. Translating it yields CASSPTSGAPIPQYF.